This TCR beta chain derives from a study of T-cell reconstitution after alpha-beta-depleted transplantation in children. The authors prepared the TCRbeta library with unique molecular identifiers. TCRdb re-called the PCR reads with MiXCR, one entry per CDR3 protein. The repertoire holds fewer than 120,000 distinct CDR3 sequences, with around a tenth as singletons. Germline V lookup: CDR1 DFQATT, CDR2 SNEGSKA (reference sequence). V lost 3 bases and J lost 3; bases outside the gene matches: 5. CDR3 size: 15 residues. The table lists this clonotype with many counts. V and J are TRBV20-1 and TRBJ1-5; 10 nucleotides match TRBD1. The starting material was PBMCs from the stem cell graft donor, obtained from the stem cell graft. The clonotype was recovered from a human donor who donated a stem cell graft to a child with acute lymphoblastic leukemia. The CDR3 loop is CSASETGGLNQPQHF. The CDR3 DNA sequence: TGCAGTGCTAGCGAGACAGGGGGCCTCAATCAGCCCCAGCATTTT.